The next 10 T cell receptor beta chains were all read from a single sample in a study of cytomegalovirus exposure and HLA in healthy donors. Sequencing was performed with immunoSEQ multiplex PCR; in TCRdb, only in-frame clones are kept and a portion is missing. The sample contains roughly 300,000 clones, roughly nine tenths of which appear only once. Source material: PBMCs. Receptors originate from a woman aged 30 to 39 in good health and CMV-seropositive.

The chain has TRBV6-1 and TRBJ1-2, with 7 bases identical to TRBD1. V lost 3 bases and J lost 6; bases outside the gene matches: 4. The germline V gene encodes CDR1 MNHNS and CDR2 SASEGT. This CDR3 comprises 13 residues. In DNA, the CDR3 is TGTGCCAGCAGTGACGACAGGGCGAATGGCTACACCTTC. It is translated as CASSDDRANGYTF.

Here the CDR3 reads CASRPSGNSYNEQFF. Written as DNA, the CDR3 is TGTGCCAGCAGACCCAGCGGGAACTCCTACAATGAGCAGTTCTTC. V and J are TRBV6-5 and TRBJ2-1; TRBD2 matches at 7 bases. This CDR3 comprises 15 residues. The germline V gene has CDR1 MNHEY and CDR2 SVGAGI. V lost 6 bases to trimming and J lost 0 bases; unmatched junction nucleotides: 5.

V gene TRBV5-1 combines with J gene TRBJ2-6; TRBD1 matches 7 bases. Germline lookup yields CDR1 SGHRS and CDR2 YFSETQ. This CDR3 has 18 amino acids. J was trimmed by 0 bases and V by 4 bases; bases with no gene match: 10. For the CDR3, the DNA is TGCGCCAGCAGCGTAACCGGGACAGAGTCCTCTGGGGCCAACGTCCTGACTTTC. It translates to CASSVTGTESSGANVLTF.

V is TRBV11-2 and J is TRBJ1-6; D is possibly TRBD1 (5 bases). Germline CDR1 SGHAT, CDR2 FQNNGV. V was clipped by 2 bases and J by 0 bases, with 11 bases between them. This CDR3 region has 17 residues. CDR3 in amino acids: CASSLRGLTSYNSPLHF. CDR3 nucleotide sequence: TGTGCCAGCAGCTTAAGGGGCCTTACCTCCTATAATTCACCCCTCCACTTT.

This clone appeared a few times. The rearrangement links TRBV4-3 to TRBJ1-2, with D possibly being TRBD1 (6 bases). Germline values: CDR1 LGHNA, CDR2 YSLEER. The CDR3 covers 15 residues. V gave up 0 bases and J gave up 7 bases, with 15 bases separating them. In DNA form, the CDR3 reads TGCGCCAGCAGCCAAGATACCGGGGGCGCTTTTGGCTACACCTTC. Amino acids: CASSQDTGGAFGYTF.

The chain recombines TRBV7-6 with TRBJ1-1; D unclear. The ends were cut back, 2 bases at V and 0 bases at J, with 1 base in the middle. The CDR3 loop spans 12 amino acids. Germline V lookup: CDR1 SGHVS, CDR2 FNYEAQ. The CDR3 sequence is CASSLMNTEAFF. The DNA of the CDR3 is TGTGCCAGCAGCTTAATGAACACTGAAGCTTTCTTT.

This clone was seen a handful of times. The chain has TRBV6-1 and TRBJ2-7; 7 nucleotides line up with TRBD2. V trimming: 3 bases; J trimming: 2 bases; junction bases outside the gene matches: 13. Looked up from germline, CDR1 is MNHNS and CDR2 is SASEGT. CDR3 size: 17 residues. The CDR3 nucleotides read TGTGCCAGCAGTGACCCGACTAGCCCCCATGGGGCCTACGAGCAGTACTTC. Protein product: CASSDPTSPHGAYEQYF.

The V gene is TRBV5-1, the J gene TRBJ2-7, with 12 bases fitting TRBD2. CDR1 and CDR2 from the germline V gene are SGHRS and YFSETQ. V lost 0 bases and J lost 2; bases outside the gene matches: 6. The CDR3 is 17 residues long. Here the CDR3 reads CASSLGTSGISPYEQYF. CDR3 sequence (DNA): TGCGCCAGCAGCTTGGGGACTAGCGGGATTTCACCCTACGAGCAGTACTTC.

The chain uses TRBV5-6 and TRBJ1-6; D ambiguous. The V end lost 1 base, the J end lost 8 bases, and 10 bases lay between the germline ends. The CDR3 length is 14 residues. CDR1 is SGHDT and CDR2 is YYEEEE in the germline V gene. The CDR3 protein is CASSLPAMDSPLHF. The CDR3 DNA sequence: TGTGCCAGCAGCTTGCCGGCGATGGATTCACCCCTCCACTTT.

This chain links TRBV29-1 with TRBJ2-7; 9 nucleotides agree with TRBD1. The J segment lost 5 bases and the V segment lost 5 bases, leaving 4 bases of the junction unmatched. Germline loops: CDR1 SQVTM, CDR2 ANQGSEA. The CDR3 covers 12 residues. The CDR3 sequence: CSVIRDRDEQYF. The CDR3 region has the DNA TGCAGCGTTATCCGGGACAGGGACGAGCAGTACTTC.